The rows below give T cell receptor beta chains drawn from one sample of a study of T-cell memory formation after mild COVID-19. TCRdb reanalysed the 5' RACE reads using MiXCR and keeps one entry per CDR3 protein. This table holds 85,000 to 120,000 distinct CDR3 sequences, 12% found once. What was sequenced was PBMCs or a T cell subset sorted from them (not recorded which). These receptors originate from an adult woman who had mild COVID-19 (a few samples of this study predate the infection). Cell type and time point are not known. Both conserved end residues are part of each CDR3. The D gene is left open where the match is weak. Clone size, where shown, is once, few, many, or a class for clones that have expanded.

TRBV30	NA	TRBJ1-6	NA	CAWSAGGEASPLHF	TGTGCCTGGAGTGCCGGGGGTGAAGCTTCACCCCTCCACTTT
TRBV12-3/TRBV12-4	NA	TRBJ2-2	NA	CASSLTLGELFF	TGTGCCAGCAGTTTAACGTTAGGGGAGCTGTTTTTT
TRBV24-1	few	TRBJ2-7	TRBD2	CATSSGGAYEQYF	TGTGCCACCAGCTCTGGGGGGGCCTACGAGCAGTACTTC
TRBV20-1	NA	TRBJ2-1	TRBD2	CSARPRTSPSINEQFF	TGCAGTGCTAGACCTCGGACTAGTCCATCGATCAATGAGCAGTTCTTC
TRBV29-1	many	TRBJ2-1	NA	CSVVSALGREQFF	TGCAGCGTTGTAAGCGCTCTGGGCCGTGAGCAGTTCTTC
TRBV6-2/TRBV6-3	NA	TRBJ1-5	NA	CASSYATGNQPQHF	TGTGCCAGCAGTTACGCGACAGGTAATCAGCCCCAGCATTTT
TRBV7-6	NA	TRBJ1-1	TRBD1	CASSLEQGARNTEAFF	TGTGCCAGCAGCTTAGAGCAGGGGGCGCGGAACACTGAAGCTTTCTTT
TRBV7-2	few	TRBJ1-2	TRBD1	CASSPPGTDYGYTF	TGTGCCAGCAGTCCCCCCGGGACAGACTATGGCTACACCTTC
TRBV2	few	TRBJ2-2	NA	CASSEGVRELFF	TGTGCCAGCAGTGAGGGGGTACGGGAGCTGTTTTTT
TRBV27	NA	TRBJ2-5	NA	CASSLWGGQETQYF	TGTGCCAGCAGTTTATGGGGCGGACAAGAGACCCAGTACTTC
TRBV20-1	NA	TRBJ2-2	TRBD2	CSARDGTSGESGELFF	TGCAGTGCTAGAGACGGGACTAGCGGAGAATCCGGGGAGCTGTTTTTT
TRBV29-1	many	TRBJ2-2	NA	CSVAEEGVTGELFF	TGCAGCGTTGCTGAAGAGGGGGTCACCGGGGAGCTGTTTTTT
TRBV4-3	few	TRBJ2-5	NA	CASSQDRWTLGTQYF	TGCGCCAGCAGCCAGGACAGATGGACCCTCGGGACCCAGTACTTC
TRBV20-1	NA	TRBJ2-6	NA	CSARALSGANVLTF	TGCAGTGCTAGAGCTCTCTCTGGGGCCAACGTCCTGACTTTC
TRBV7-8	few	TRBJ1-2	NA	CASSTLGGAGGYTF	TGTGCCAGCAGCACCCTCGGGGGGGCGGGCGGCTACACCTTC
TRBV9	NA	TRBJ2-7	NA	CASSAGRYSYEQYF	TGTGCCAGCAGCGCGGGCCGTTACTCCTACGAGCAGTACTTC
TRBV5-1	NA	TRBJ2-7	NA	CASSRDWDRTYEQYF	TGCGCCAGCAGCCGGGACTGGGACAGAACCTACGAGCAGTACTTC
TRBV24-1	NA	TRBJ2-1	NA	CATSDVAESYNEQFF	TGTGCCACCAGTGATGTCGCAGAGAGTTACAATGAGCAGTTCTTC
TRBV29-1	few	TRBJ2-7	TRBD2	CSVVPGREGIEQYF	TGCAGCGTTGTTCCGGGCAGGGAGGGTATCGAGCAGTACTTC
TRBV7-9	few	TRBJ2-7	NA	CASSSSGGRTASYEQYF	TGTGCCAGCAGCTCTAGTGGGGGACGGACTGCTTCCTACGAGCAGTACTTC
TRBV29-1	once	TRBJ2-7	TRBD1	CSVDSGQGTSYEQYF	TGCAGCGTTGATTCAGGACAGGGGACTTCCTACGAGCAGTACTTC
TRBV16	once	TRBJ1-5	NA	CASSQSAGGPQHF	TGTGCCAGCAGCCAATCGGCGGGGGGGCCCCAGCATTTT
TRBV29-1	NA	TRBJ2-7	NA	CSVDGGDKGYEQYF	TGCAGCGTTGATGGCGGGGATAAAGGCTACGAGCAGTACTTC
TRBV2	few	TRBJ2-2	TRBD2	CASRGLAGSGELFF	TGTGCCAGCAGAGGGTTAGCGGGGAGCGGGGAGCTGTTTTTT
TRBV12-3/TRBV12-4	many	TRBJ2-3	TRBD2	CASSTTISGGLTDTQYF	TGTGCCAGCAGTACAACCATTAGCGGGGGGCTCACAGATACGCAGTATTTT
TRBV11-2	NA	TRBJ2-5	TRBD2	CASSEGLAGYQETQYF	TGTGCCAGCAGCGAGGGGCTAGCGGGGTACCAAGAGACCCAGTACTTC
TRBV4-1	NA	TRBJ2-1	NA	CASSQDTLPNNEQFF	TGCGCCAGCAGCCAAGATACCCTGCCGAACAATGAGCAGTTCTTC
TRBV29-1	few	TRBJ2-7	NA	CSVVGTGAYSYEQYF	TGCAGCGTTGTGGGTACGGGGGCTTACTCCTACGAGCAGTACTTC
TRBV12-3/TRBV12-4	few	TRBJ1-1	NA	CASFQGTEAFF	TGTGCCAGCTTCCAGGGCACTGAAGCTTTCTTT
TRBV7-9	NA	TRBJ1-5	NA	CASRSGDINQPQHF	TGTGCCAGCAGATCAGGGGACATCAATCAGCCCCAGCATTTT
TRBV9	few	TRBJ2-1	TRBD2	CASSVGLLAGGFYNEQFF	TGTGCCAGCAGCGTAGGCCTACTAGCGGGGGGGTTCTACAATGAGCAGTTCTTC
TRBV2	NA	TRBJ2-3	TRBD1	CASSIDVLQGETDTQYF	TGTGCCAGCAGTATCGATGTCCTACAGGGGGAGACGGATACGCAGTATTTT
TRBV7-9	NA	TRBJ2-1	TRBD2	CASSPVVGPRGVNEQFF	TGTGCCAGCAGCCCCGTAGTCGGGCCCCGGGGGGTCAATGAGCAGTTCTTC
TRBV9	NA	TRBJ1-3	NA	CASSVGERNTIYF	TGTGCCAGCAGCGTAGGGGAGAGAAACACCATATATTTT
TRBV7-9	many	TRBJ2-7	NA	CASSLSLYEQYF	TGTGCCAGCAGCCTCTCCCTTTACGAGCAGTACTTC
TRBV5-1	NA	TRBJ1-5	TRBD1	CSSSPESTGLGSQPQHF	TGCTCCAGCAGTCCTGAGTCGACAGGGCTGGGGAGTCAGCCCCAGCATTTT
TRBV5-1	few	TRBJ2-2	NA	CASSSEQQNTGELFF	TGCGCCAGCAGCTCAGAGCAACAGAACACCGGGGAGCTGTTTTTT
TRBV29-1	few	TRBJ2-2	TRBD2	CSVVSGSGTGELFF	TGCAGCGTCGTCAGCGGGAGTGGCACCGGGGAGCTGTTTTTT
TRBV29-1	few	TRBJ1-2	NA	CSVEEAENYGYTF	TGCAGCGTTGAAGAGGCAGAGAACTATGGCTACACCTTC
TRBV7-2	few	TRBJ2-7	NA	CASSLAVADYEQYF	TGTGCCAGCAGCTTAGCGGTGGCAGACTACGAGCAGTACTTC
TRBV7-6	few	TRBJ2-1	NA	CASSLARLAEQFF	TGTGCCAGCAGCTTAGCGCGTCTAGCAGAGCAGTTCTTC
TRBV20-1	NA	TRBJ1-2	NA	CSATLDSTNYGYTF	TGCAGTGCTACACTGGACAGCACAAACTATGGCTACACCTTC